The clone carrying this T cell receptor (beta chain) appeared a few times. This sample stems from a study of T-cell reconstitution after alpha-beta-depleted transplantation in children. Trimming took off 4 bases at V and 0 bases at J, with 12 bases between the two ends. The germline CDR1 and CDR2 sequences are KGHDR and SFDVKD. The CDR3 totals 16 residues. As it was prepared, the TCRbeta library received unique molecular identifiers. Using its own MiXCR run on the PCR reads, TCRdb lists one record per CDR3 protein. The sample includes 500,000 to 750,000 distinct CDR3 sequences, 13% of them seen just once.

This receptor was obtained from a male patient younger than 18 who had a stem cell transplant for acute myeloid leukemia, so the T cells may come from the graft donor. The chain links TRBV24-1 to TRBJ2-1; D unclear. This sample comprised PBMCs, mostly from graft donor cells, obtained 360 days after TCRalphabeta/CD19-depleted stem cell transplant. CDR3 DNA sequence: TGTGCCACCAGTGACCAACGGACCAGCTCCTACAATGAGCAGTTCTTC. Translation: CATSDQRTSSYNEQFF.